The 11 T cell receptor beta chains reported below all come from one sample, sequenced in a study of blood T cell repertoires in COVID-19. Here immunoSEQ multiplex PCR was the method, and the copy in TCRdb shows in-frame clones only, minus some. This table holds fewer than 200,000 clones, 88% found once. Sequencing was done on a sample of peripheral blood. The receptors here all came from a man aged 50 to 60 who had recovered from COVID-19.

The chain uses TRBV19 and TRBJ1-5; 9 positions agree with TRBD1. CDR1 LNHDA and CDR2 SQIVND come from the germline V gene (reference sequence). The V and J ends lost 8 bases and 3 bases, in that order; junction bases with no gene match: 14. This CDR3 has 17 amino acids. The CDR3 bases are TGTGCCAGTGGCCGCAAATCGACAGGGGGTGTCAATCAGCCCCAGCATTTT. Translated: CASGRKSTGGVNQPQHF.

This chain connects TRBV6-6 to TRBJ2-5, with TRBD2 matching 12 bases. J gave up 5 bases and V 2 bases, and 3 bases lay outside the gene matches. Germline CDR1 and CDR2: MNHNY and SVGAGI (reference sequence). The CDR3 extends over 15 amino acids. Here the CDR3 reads CASSYPTSGGETQYF. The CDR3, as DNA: TGTGCCAGCAGTTACCCGACTAGCGGGGGTGAGACCCAGTACTTC.

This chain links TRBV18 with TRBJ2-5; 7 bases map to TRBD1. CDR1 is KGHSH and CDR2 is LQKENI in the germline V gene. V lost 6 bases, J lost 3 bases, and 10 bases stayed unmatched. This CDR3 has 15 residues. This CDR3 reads CASSTPGQLKETQYF. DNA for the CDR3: TGTGCCAGCTCGACACCGGGACAGCTGAAAGAGACCCAGTACTTC.

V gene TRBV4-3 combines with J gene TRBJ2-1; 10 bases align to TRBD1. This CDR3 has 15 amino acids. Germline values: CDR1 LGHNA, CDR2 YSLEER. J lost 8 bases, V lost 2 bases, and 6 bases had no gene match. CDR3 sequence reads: CASSQSGTGADEQFF. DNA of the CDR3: TGCGCCAGCAGCCAATCCGGGACAGGGGCGGATGAGCAGTTCTTC.

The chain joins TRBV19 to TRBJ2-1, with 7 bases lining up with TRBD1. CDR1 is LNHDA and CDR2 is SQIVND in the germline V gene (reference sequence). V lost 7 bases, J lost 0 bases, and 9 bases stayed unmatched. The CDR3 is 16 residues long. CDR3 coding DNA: TGTGCCAGTAAACCGGACAGGACAAGCTCCTACAATGAGCAGTTCTTC. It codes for CASKPDRTSSYNEQFF.

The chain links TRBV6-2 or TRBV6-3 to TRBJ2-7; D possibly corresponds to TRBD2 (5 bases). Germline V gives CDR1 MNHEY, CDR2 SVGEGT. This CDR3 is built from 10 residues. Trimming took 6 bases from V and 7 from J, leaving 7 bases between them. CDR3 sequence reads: CASSGGEQYF. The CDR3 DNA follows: TGTGCCAGCAGCGGCGGGGAGCAGTACTTC.

The CDR3 region has the DNA TGCGCCAGCAGTGAAAAGCGGAGCCACCAAGAGACCCAGTACTTC. This gives the protein CASSEKRSHQETQYF. V and J are TRBV10-1 and TRBJ2-5, with D maybe TRBD2 (5 bases). V was clipped by 3 bases and J by 0 bases, with 11 bases between them. Germline CDR1 WNHNN, CDR2 SYGVQD (reference sequence). The CDR3 covers 15 residues.

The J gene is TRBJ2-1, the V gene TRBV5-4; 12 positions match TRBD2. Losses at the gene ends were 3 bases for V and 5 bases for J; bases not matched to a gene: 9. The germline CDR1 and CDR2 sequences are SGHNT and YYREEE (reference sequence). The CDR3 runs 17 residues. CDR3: CASSSGLAGYLDNEQFF. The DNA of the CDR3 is TGTGCCAGCAGCTCAGGACTAGCGGGGTACCTTGACAATGAGCAGTTCTTC.

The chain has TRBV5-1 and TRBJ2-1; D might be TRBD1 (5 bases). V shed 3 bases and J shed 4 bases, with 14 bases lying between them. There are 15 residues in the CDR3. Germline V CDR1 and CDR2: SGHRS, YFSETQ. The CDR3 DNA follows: TGCGCCAGCAGCTCTCCCCTCGACAGTTACAATGAGCAGTTCTTC. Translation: CASSSPLDSYNEQFF.

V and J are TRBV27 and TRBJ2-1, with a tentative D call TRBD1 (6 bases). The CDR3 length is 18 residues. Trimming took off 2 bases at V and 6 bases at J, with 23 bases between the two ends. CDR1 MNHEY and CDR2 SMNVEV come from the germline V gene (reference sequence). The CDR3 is CASSLNPQGGDRGNEQFF. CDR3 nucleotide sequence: TGTGCCAGCAGTTTAAACCCACAGGGTGGTGATCGTGGCAATGAGCAGTTCTTC.

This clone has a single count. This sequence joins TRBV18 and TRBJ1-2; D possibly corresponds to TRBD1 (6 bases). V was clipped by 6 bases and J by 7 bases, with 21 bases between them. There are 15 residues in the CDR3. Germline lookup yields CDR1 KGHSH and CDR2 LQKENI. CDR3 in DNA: TGTGCCAGCTCCCCCAAAGGCGGGGGCGTAGCTGGCTACACCTTC. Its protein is CASSPKGGGVAGYTF.